This passage covers 30 T cell receptor beta chains from one sample sequenced in a study of cytomegalovirus exposure and HLA in healthy donors. PCR was performed using 60 Vbeta and 13 Jbeta primers. Data came from immunoSEQ multiplex PCR; TCRdb stores just in-frame clones and leaves some out. The table gives 130,000 or so clones; the top ten clones make up about 2.2% of it. Sequencing used PBMCs. These receptors all come from a woman younger than 35 in good health and CMV-seronegative.

The chain couples TRBV7-2 to TRBJ1-1; weak D call: TRBD1 (5 bases). The CDR3 spans 18 residues. The ends were cut back, 4 bases at V and 3 bases at J, with 24 bases in the middle. Germline CDR1 SGHTA, CDR2 FQGNSA. CDR3: CASSCVVGPRCFDTEAFF. DNA for the CDR3: TGTGCCAGCAGCTGCGTTGTGGGGCCCCGATGTTTTGACACTGAAGCTTTCTTT.

In the case of this clone: The junction and the germline gene differ at one end; a read error may be behind it. The chain recombines TRBV9 with TRBJ1-4; D ambiguous. The CDR3 length is 12 residues. In germline, CDR1 is SGDLS, CDR2 YYNGEE. CDR3 residues: CASSATNEKLFF. CDR3 sequence (DNA): TGTGCCAGCAGCGCAACAAATGAAAAACTGTTTTTT.

This chain connects TRBV6-1 to TRBJ1-1; D uncertain. Germline V gives CDR1 MNHNS, CDR2 SASEGT. The CDR3 has 15 amino acids. Trimming left V 7 bases short and J 3 bases short, with 18 bases between. This chain's CDR3 is CASTFDRQVDTEAFF. CDR3 nucleotides: TGTGCCAGCACCTTCGATCGGCAGGTTGACACTGAAGCTTTCTTT.

The V and J genes are TRBV28 and TRBJ2-7; D might be TRBD1 (5 bases). From germline, CDR1 is MDHEN and CDR2 SYDVKM. The CDR3 loop spans 14 amino acids. The V end was cut by 6 bases, the J end by 3 bases, with 15 bases between. The CDR3 nucleotides read TGTGCCAGCAGCAAAAGGGGCTACCTCTACGAGCAGTACGTC. It specifies CASSKRGYLYEQYV.

The chain recombines TRBV7-2 with TRBJ1-5, with 7 nucleotides matching TRBD1. The CDR3 has 15 amino acids. In germline, CDR1 is SGHTA, CDR2 FQGNSA. V lost 5 bases to trimming and J lost 6 bases; unmatched junction nucleotides: 10. The chain's CDR3 is CASSATGAPGQPQHF. CDR3 nucleotides: TGTGCCAGCAGCGCTACAGGGGCCCCTGGTCAGCCCCAGCATTTT.

The gene calls are TRBV19 and TRBJ1-1, with a tentative D call TRBD1 (6 bases). In germline, CDR1 is LNHDA, CDR2 SQIVND (reference sequence). The V end lost 3 bases, the J end lost 0 bases, and 14 bases lay between the germline ends. The CDR3 is 16 amino acids. The CDR3 is CASSISGHTMNTEAFF. CDR3 in DNA: TGTGCCAGTAGTATTTCGGGACATACTATGAACACTGAAGCTTTCTTT.

This chain uses TRBV18 with TRBJ1-5; D is unclear. CDR1 and CDR2 from the germline V gene are KGHSH and LQKENI. The CDR3 length is 16 residues. V gave up 3 bases and J gave up 1 base, with 13 bases separating them. As DNA, the CDR3 is TGTGCCAGCTCACCCGATCCGGGTACCAGCAATCAGCCCCAGCATTTT. Amino acid sequence: CASSPDPGTSNQPQHF.

The chain has TRBV7-9 and TRBJ2-7; 7 positions match TRBD2. From germline, CDR1 is SEHNR and CDR2 FQNEAQ (reference sequence). This CDR3 region has 16 residues. The V and J ends lost 5 bases and 4 bases, in that order; junction bases with no gene match: 14. CDR3 residues: CASSVSSGSVRYEQYF. CDR3 in DNA: TGTGCCAGCAGCGTCTCTAGCGGATCCGTTAGGTACGAGCAGTACTTC.

The chain employs TRBV6-4 and TRBJ2-4; 10 nucleotides agree with TRBD2. V was clipped by 0 bases and J by 1 base; unmatched bases: 3. The CDR3 runs 17 residues. CDR1 is MRHNA and CDR2 is SNTAGT in the germline V gene. The CDR3 region is CASSDSSGRRAKNIQYF. CDR3 nucleotides: TGTGCCAGCAGTGACTCTAGCGGGAGGCGGGCCAAAAACATTCAGTACTTC.

The genes are TRBV2 and TRBJ1-2, with D possibly TRBD1 on 5 matching bases. The V and J ends lost 2 bases and 4 bases respectively, with 11 bases between them. This CDR3 is built from 14 residues. Germline lookup yields CDR1 SNHLY and CDR2 FYNNEI. The CDR3 DNA sequence: TGTGCCAGCAGTGAACTGGGGGGAATCTATGGCTACACCTTC. Its translation is CASSELGGIYGYTF.

V gene TRBV6-5 combines with J gene TRBJ2-6; D call uncertain. There are 16 residues in the CDR3. The germline gives CDR1 MNHEY, CDR2 SVGAGI. The V end was cut by 2 bases, the J end by 0 bases, with 8 bases between. For the CDR3, the DNA is TGTGCCAGCAGTTACCTCCGGAGCTCTGGGGCCAACGTCCTGACTTTC. This sequence encodes CASSYLRSSGANVLTF.

V gene TRBV19 combines with J gene TRBJ1-5, with a possible D match to TRBD1 (6 bases). The germline V gene encodes CDR1 LNHDA and CDR2 SQIVND (reference sequence). Trimming took 9 bases from V and 2 from J, leaving 14 bases between them. The CDR3 sequence is 14 residues long. CDR3 in DNA: TGTGCCAGCGACACAGGGCTCGGCAATCAGCCCCAGCATTTT. It translates to CASDTGLGNQPQHF. The full variable domain, rest sourced from reference TRBV19 and TRBJ1-5, is DGGITQSPKYLFRKEGQNVTLSCEQNLNHDAMYWYRQDPGQGLRLIYYSQIVNDFQKGDIAEGYSVSREKKESFPLTVTSAQKNPTAFYLCASDTGLGNQPQHFGDGTRLSIL.

The genes are TRBV6-4 and TRBJ2-7; 8 bases align to TRBD1. Germline V gene sequence: CDR1 MRHNA, CDR2 SNTAGT. The CDR3 consists of 17 residues. After removal of 2 bases from V and 4 bases from J, the junction contained 13 bases not matched to a gene. CDR3 protein: CASSDAQPDRGPYEQYF. Written as DNA, the CDR3 is TGTGCCAGCAGTGACGCTCAGCCCGACAGGGGACCTTACGAGCAGTACTTC.

The chain employs TRBV27 and TRBJ1-2; 7 nucleotides agree with TRBD1. Germline-derived CDR1 and CDR2 are MNHEY and SMNVEV (reference sequence). The J segment lost 5 bases and the V segment lost 8 bases, leaving 20 bases of the junction unmatched. The CDR3 contains 17 residues. CDR3 loop: CASAKGARTSARYGYTF. The CDR3 coding sequence is TGTGCCAGCGCAAAGGGGGCGAGAACGTCGGCGAGGTATGGCTACACCTTC.

V gene TRBV5-8 combines with J gene TRBJ1-1; tentatively, D is TRBD1 (5 bases). V lost 1 base, J lost 3 bases, and 10 bases lay in between. Looked up from germline, CDR1 is SGHTS and CDR2 is YDEGEE. The CDR3 contains 14 residues. The CDR3 loop is CASSLTGKDTEAFF. The CDR3, as DNA: TGTGCCAGCAGCTTGACAGGAAAGGACACTGAAGCTTTCTTT. Filled out from reference TRBV5-8 and TRBJ1-1, the complete variable domain reads EAGVTQSPTHLIKTRGQQATLRCSPISGHTSVYWYQQALGLGLQFLLWYDEGEERNRGNFPPRFSGRQFPNYSSELNVNALELEDSALYLCASSLTGKDTEAFFGQGTRLTVV.

This rearrangement joins TRBV5-8 to TRBJ2-3; TRBD2 matches at 7 bases. Germline V gene data show CDR1 as SGHTS and CDR2 as YDEGEE. After removal of 4 bases from V and 3 bases from J, the junction contained 11 bases not matched to a gene. This CDR3 comprises 16 residues. The CDR3 reads CASSPGLVDGTDTQYF. CDR3 in DNA: TGTGCCAGCAGCCCCGGACTAGTTGATGGGACAGATACGCAGTATTTT.

The J gene is TRBJ2-6, the V gene TRBV12-5; D gene unclear. CDR3 size: 13 residues. The germline V gene has CDR1 LGHNT and CDR2 FRNRAP. V dropped 7 bases and J dropped 0 bases, with 4 bases sitting between them. CDR3 nucleotide sequence: TGTGCTAGTGCACTCTCTGGGGCCAACGTCCTGACTTTC. As protein: CASALSGANVLTF.

J is TRBJ2-7 and V is TRBV11-2; D is unclear. The CDR3 is 13 residues long. Trimming shortened V by 0 bases and J by 3 bases, and 6 bases separated the two germline ends. Germline V gene data show CDR1 as SGHAT and CDR2 as FQNNGV. This chain's CDR3 is CASSLDTHYEQYV. In DNA form, the CDR3 reads TGTGCCAGCAGCTTAGATACCCACTACGAGCAGTACGTC.

This chain uses TRBV15 with TRBJ2-1, with 9 bases fitting TRBD2. CDR1 and CDR2 (germline): LNHNV, YYDKDF (reference sequence). The junction had 5 bases not matched to a gene; V was cut back by 0 bases and J by 8 bases. The length of the CDR3 is 15 residues. CDR3 coding DNA: TGTGCCACCAGCAGAGATAGCGGGAGTTGGGATGAGCAGTTCTTC. Encoded protein: CATSRDSGSWDEQFF.

The chain joins TRBV5-1 to TRBJ2-1; D might be TRBD1 (6 bases). Germline assignment: CDR1 SGHRS and CDR2 YFSETQ. The CDR3 consists of 14 residues. Trimming removed 2 bases at V and 3 bases at J, with 9 bases between. CDR3 amino acids: CASSLGQIYNEQFF. CDR3 coding DNA: TGCGCCAGCAGCTTAGGACAGATCTACAATGAGCAGTTCTTC.

The V and J genes are TRBV5-5 and TRBJ1-1; a weak D match, TRBD1 (6 bases). CDR1 and CDR2 (germline): SGHKS, YYEKEE (reference sequence). The CDR3 extends over 13 amino acids. Trimming shortened V by 5 bases and J by 5 bases, and 13 bases separated the two germline ends. As DNA, the CDR3 is TGTGCCAGCAGGCCCTCAGGGGCGACTGAAGCTTTCTTT. Protein: CASRPSGATEAFF.

The gene calls are TRBV7-9 and TRBJ2-7, with 8 bases identical to TRBD1. V lost 2 bases and J lost 5; bases outside the gene matches: 8. The CDR3 sequence is 15 residues long. In germline, CDR1 is SEHNR, CDR2 FQNEAQ (reference sequence). The CDR3 sequence is CASSLFGAGGDEQYF. The CDR3 DNA is TGTGCCAGCAGCTTATTTGGGGCAGGGGGCGACGAGCAGTACTTC.

The rearrangement joins TRBV6-1 to TRBJ1-4; 7 bases map to TRBD1. Looked up from germline, CDR1 is MNHNS and CDR2 is SASEGT. The CDR3 contains 15 residues. J gave up 4 bases and V 4 bases, and 6 bases lay outside the gene matches. CDR3 residues: CASSGWTGLNEKLFF. Written as DNA, the CDR3 is TGTGCCAGCAGTGGGTGGACAGGTCTTAATGAAAAACTGTTTTTT.

The rearrangement uses TRBV4-1 and TRBJ2-2; TRBD2 aligns across 7 bases. Unmatched junction bases numbered 6, after V lost 0 bases and J lost 2 bases. The CDR3 loop spans 17 amino acids. Germline-derived CDR1 and CDR2 are MGHRA and YSYEKL. CDR3 residues: CASSQDRTSVNTGELFF. The CDR3 DNA follows: TGCGCCAGCAGCCAAGATAGGACTAGTGTAAACACCGGGGAGCTGTTTTTT.

The V gene is TRBV28, the J gene TRBJ2-1, with TRBD1 matching over 7 bases. J gave up 6 bases and V 2 bases, and 4 bases lay outside the gene matches. The CDR3 extends over 14 amino acids. Germline assignment: CDR1 MDHEN and CDR2 SYDVKM. CDR3 protein: CASSLGGQINEQFF. In DNA, the CDR3 is TGTGCCAGCAGTTTAGGGGGACAGATCAATGAGCAGTTCTTC.

The rearrangement links TRBV4-3 to TRBJ2-5, with TRBD1 identical over 9 bases. The J segment lost 5 bases and the V segment lost 2 bases, leaving 6 bases of the junction unmatched. The CDR3 extends over 15 amino acids. Germline V gene data show CDR1 as LGHNA and CDR2 as YSLEER. The CDR3 DNA sequence: TGCGCCAGCAGCCAAATGATGGGACAGGGCGAGACCCAGTACTTC. It encodes CASSQMMGQGETQYF.

Comments on this clone: One end of the junction varies from germline; a read error may be responsible. The genes are TRBV27 and TRBJ1-1; maybe TRBD1 (5 bases). Germline loops: CDR1 MNHEY, CDR2 SMNVEV (reference sequence). The CDR3 loop spans 15 amino acids. The CDR3 DNA sequence: TGTGCCAGCAGCAGATTCGGGGGATTGAACACTAAAGCTTTCTTT. This codes for CASSRFGGLNTKAFF.

The rearrangement joins TRBV29-1 to TRBJ1-2, with D perhaps TRBD1 (5 bases). Looked up from germline, CDR1 is SQVTM and CDR2 is ANQGSEA. This CDR3 has 11 residues. Trimming removed 3 bases from V and 8 bases from J, with 10 bases in between. As DNA, the CDR3 is TGCAGCGTTGAGAGGGGAGGAGGCTACACCTTC. Translation gives CSVERGGGYTF.

The V gene is TRBV4-3, the J gene TRBJ1-5; unclear D gene. CDR3 length: 16 residues. The germline V and J ends were trimmed by 1 base and 0 bases, with 10 bases remaining between them. From germline, CDR1 is LGHNA and CDR2 YSLEER. Here the CDR3 reads CASSQVLSDSNQPQHF. CDR3 coding DNA: TGCGCCAGCAGCCAAGTTCTGTCAGATAGCAATCAGCCCCAGCATTTT.

The V and J genes are TRBV9 and TRBJ2-5; no reliable D call. The J call may be faulty, since TRBJ2-7 better matches the DNA end. Germline CDR1 reads SGDLS; CDR2 reads YYNGEE. The CDR3 is 13 amino acids. CDR3 protein: CASSVGVSYEQYF. The CDR3 coding sequence is TGTGCCAGCAGCGTAGGAGTTTCCTACGAGCAGTACTTC.